This passage covers 11 T cell receptor beta chains from one sample sequenced in a study of cytomegalovirus exposure and HLA in healthy donors. Researchers ran the PCR with 60 Vbeta and 13 Jbeta primers. Method: immunoSEQ multiplex PCR; TCRdb's copy keeps in-frame clones and lacks some. The repertoire holds around 67,000 clones, with around 78% as singletons. The sample consisted of PBMCs. These receptors were collected from a man aged 18 to 35 in good health and CMV-seropositive.

CDR3 DNA: TGTGCCTGGAGTACCCCGACTTCCTACGAGCAGTACTTC. Its protein is CAWSTPTSYEQYF. The chain is built from TRBV30 and TRBJ2-7; no clear D gene. The CDR3 runs to 13 residues. CDR1 and CDR2 (germline): GTSNPN, SVGIG (reference sequence). V gave up 2 bases and J gave up 1 base, with 9 bases separating them. Combining the CDR3 with reference TRBV30 and TRBJ2-7 gives the whole variable domain SQTIHQWPATLVQPVGSPLSLECTVEGTSNPNLYWYRQAAGRGLQLLFYSVGIGQISSEVPQNLSASRPQDRQFILSSKKLLLSDSGFYLCAWSTPTSYEQYFGPGTRLTVT.

J is TRBJ1-2 and V is TRBV6-5, with 7 bases matching TRBD1. The CDR3 has 14 amino acids. Germline CDR1 reads MNHEY; CDR2 reads SVGAGI. The J segment lost 6 bases and the V segment lost 6 bases, leaving 10 bases of the junction unmatched. The CDR3, as DNA: TGTGCCAGCAGCCAGACAGGGCAGGGTAATGGCTACACCTTC. Protein: CASSQTGQGNGYTF.

The chain carries TRBV7-9 and TRBJ1-1, with D hard to call. Germline V CDR1 and CDR2: SEHNR, FQNEAQ (reference sequence). The CDR3 totals 13 residues. V was pared by 3 bases and J by 4 bases, with 9 bases between. The CDR3 nucleotides are TGTGCCAGCAGCTTGCAGGTGGGCACTGAAGCTTTCTTT. This sequence encodes CASSLQVGTEAFF.

This sequence joins TRBV30 and TRBJ2-1; TRBD2 agrees at 9 bases. The germline gives CDR1 GTSNPN, CDR2 SVGIG (reference sequence). The CDR3 loop spans 14 amino acids. V lost 4 bases and J lost 3; bases outside the gene matches: 4. This CDR3 is CAWNPSGDYNEQFF. CDR3 DNA sequence: TGTGCCTGGAACCCTAGCGGGGACTACAATGAGCAGTTCTTC.

The V and J genes are TRBV4-2 and TRBJ1-3, with D maybe TRBD1 (5 bases). The CDR3 is made up of 14 amino acids. The germline gives CDR1 LGHNA, CDR2 YNFKEQ. Deletions cut 1 base from V and 4 bases from J, with 8 bases between. This CDR3 is CASSQGDFGNTIYF. DNA of the CDR3: TGTGCCAGCAGCCAAGGGGACTTCGGAAACACCATATATTTT.

The chain couples TRBV4-2 to TRBJ2-1; 10 nucleotides line up with TRBD1. After removal of 3 bases from V and 4 bases from J, the junction contained 9 bases not matched to a gene. The CDR3 sequence is 17 residues long. Germline CDR1 and CDR2: LGHNA and YNFKEQ. As DNA, the CDR3 is TGTGCCAGCAGCCAGGGATCGTGGGGACAGGGGTACAATGAGCAGTTCTTC. Translation gives CASSQGSWGQGYNEQFF.

The chain carries TRBV6-1 and TRBJ2-1; D not resolved. The CDR3 consists of 11 residues. CDR1 is MNHNS and CDR2 is SASEGT in the germline V gene. The V end lost 9 bases, the J end lost 4 bases, and 7 bases lay between the germline ends. CDR3 DNA sequence: TGTGCCAGTTTCAGTTACAATGAGCAGTTCTTC. Protein sequence: CASFSYNEQFF.

The chain joins TRBV30 to TRBJ2-1; the match to TRBD2 covers 8 bases. In germline, CDR1 is GTSNPN, CDR2 SVGIG (reference sequence). This CDR3 spans 15 amino acids. The V gene end was trimmed by 2 bases and the J gene end by 2 bases; junction bases not matched to a gene: 5. The CDR3: CAWSPSGSAYNEQFF. The CDR3 DNA follows: TGTGCCTGGAGTCCGAGCGGGAGTGCCTACAATGAGCAGTTCTTC.

This chain uses TRBV2 with TRBJ1-4; 10 nucleotides match TRBD1. The CDR3 sequence is 18 residues long. Losses at the gene ends were 11 bases for V and 5 bases for J; bases not matched to a gene: 20. Germline values: CDR1 SNHLY, CDR2 FYNNEI. The CDR3 DNA reads TGTGCCGGCTTAGAAGCGGGACAGGGGATTAGTCGGAATGAAAAACTGTTTTTT. Residues: CAGLEAGQGISRNEKLFF. Supplemented by reference TRBV2 and TRBJ1-4, the full variable domain reads EPEVTQTPSHQVTQMGQEVILRCVPISNHLYFYWYRQILGQKVEFLVSFYNNEISEKSEIFDDQFSVERPDGSNFTLKIRSTKLEDSAMYFCAGLEAGQGISRNEKLFFGSGTQLSVL.

For the CDR3, the DNA is TGTGCCAGTACAAGGGACCGTTTGGGAGGCACTGAAGCTTTCTTT. Translating it yields CASTRDRLGGTEAFF. The chain has TRBV6-5 and TRBJ1-1; D possibly corresponds to TRBD1 (5 bases). Germline loops: CDR1 MNHEY, CDR2 SVGAGI. V dropped 9 bases and J dropped 4 bases, with 21 bases sitting between them. There are 15 residues in the CDR3.

The chain links TRBV30 to TRBJ2-7, with 10 bases aligning to TRBD1. With V trimmed by 3 bases and J by 2 bases, 4 bases remained unmatched. CDR1 GTSNPN and CDR2 SVGIG come from the germline V gene (reference sequence). This CDR3 is 14 amino acids long. In DNA form, the CDR3 reads TGTGCCTGGAGGAGGACAGGGGGACCCTACGAGCAGTACTTC. Its protein is CAWRRTGGPYEQYF.